Listed below are T cell receptor beta chains from one sample, sequenced in a study of intratumoral heterogeneity in liver cancer. The method was immunoSEQ multiplex PCR; TCRdb's version includes in-frame clones alone and lacks a portion of them. The sample consists of just over 20,000 clones, around 78% of them appearing once. The specimen comprised tumor-adjacent normal tissue, sampled before any cancer treatment. Receptor source: a woman in her seventies with hepatocellular carcinoma. Each CDR3 is given with its conserved first and last residue.

>TRBJ2-3|TRBV19
CASLGLGGTDTQYF
>TRBJ1-2|TRBV4-2
CASSQDLGERGYTF
>TRBJ2-7|TRBV4-1
CASSYRTGPWEQYF
>TRBJ1-5|TRBV19
CASSSVTGGAGQPQHF
>TRBJ1-2|TRBV4-1
CASSQDLRQGKYGYTF
>TRBJ2-7|TRBV6-6
CASSYVASLSEQYF
>TRBJ2-3|TRBV5-1
CASSSPGTSGSPFTDTQYF
>TRBJ1-1|TRBV7-3
CASSISVNTEAFF
>TRBJ2-4|TRBV29-1
CSALDLAKNIQYF
>TRBJ2-2|TRBV19
CASAGTGGTGELFF
>TRBJ2-1|TRBV6-5
CASIGYNEQFF
>TRBJ1-1|TRBV6-1
CASSAVVQTTGAEAFF
>TRBJ2-5|TRBV28
CASSSSGTGLAETQYF
>TRBJ2-1|TRBV5-4
CASSFSNEQFF
>TRBJ2-7|TRBV5-5
CASSFGQATSYEQYF
>TRBJ2-2|TRBV14
CASSQVRGTGELFF
>TRBJ2-1|TRBV9
CASSDVGAGPSDEQFF
>TRBJ1-2|TRBV20-1
CSASRVRFDYGYTF
>TRBJ2-3|TRBV6-5
CASSAASTDTQYF
>TRBJ1-2|TRBV5-6
CASSDSGTGYGYGYTF
>TRBJ2-1|TRBV19
CASAPGTGRGPSYNEQFF
>TRBJ2-3|TRBV19
CASSSLGGDGTDTQYF